Below are 4 T cell receptor beta chains sequenced from a single sample in a study of T cells after yellow fever vaccination. TCRdb passed the 5' RACE reads through MiXCR, listing each CDR3 protein once. The table lists nearly 300,000 distinct CDR3 sequences, 8.7% of them singletons. This specimen was CD4+ T cells sorted from PBMCs, taken 5 days after the yellow fever booster vaccination. These TCRs come from a young man who received the YFV17D yellow fever vaccine.

This clonotype turned up a few times. The V and J genes are TRBV2 and TRBJ1-1; 10 positions agree with TRBD1. This CDR3 contains 14 residues. The germline V gene encodes CDR1 SNHLY and CDR2 FYNNEI. The V gene end was trimmed by 5 bases and the J gene end by 6 bases; junction bases not matched to a gene: 6. In DNA, the CDR3 is TGTGCCAGCAGTCTGACAGGGGGCTCGTCTGAAGCTTTCTTT. It is translated as CASSLTGGSSEAFF.

The gene calls are TRBV29-1 and TRBJ2-3, with 7 bases lining up with TRBD2. CDR1 and CDR2 (germline): SQVTM, ANQGSEA. J gave up 0 bases and V 6 bases, and 3 bases lay outside the gene matches. The CDR3 has 13 amino acids. CDR3 nucleotides: TGCAGCGTCGGCGGGGGTAGCACAGATACGCAGTATTTT. Translating gives CSVGGGSTDTQYF.

The chain combines TRBV5-1 with TRBJ2-2, with D maybe TRBD1 (5 bases). The CDR3 consists of 14 residues. Germline V CDR1 and CDR2: SGHRS, YFSETQ. The V gene lost 9 bases and the J gene lost 2 bases, with 14 bases spanning the gap. The CDR3 reads CATGLGRNTGELFF. CDR3 DNA sequence: TGCGCCACAGGGCTGGGTCGAAACACCGGGGAGCTGTTTTTT.

This chain links TRBV20-1 with TRBJ1-1, with D tentatively TRBD1 (6 bases). Germline V lookup: CDR1 DFQATT, CDR2 SNEGSKA (reference sequence). With 1 base removed from V and 4 bases from J, the gap between germline ends came to 16 bases. The CDR3 runs to 15 residues. The CDR3 sequence: CSARVRRRGATEAFF. The DNA of the CDR3 is TGCAGTGCTAGAGTGCGGAGGCGGGGGGCCACTGAAGCTTTCTTT.